The 10 T cell receptor beta chains given below trace back to one sample, sequenced in a study of a mutant IDH1 vaccine in newly diagnosed glioma. The time point denotes: week 35, safety follow-up. In the vaccine, a single dose held 300 ug of the mutant IDH1 20-mer peptide, along with topical imiquimod. Their specific antigens are unknown. Produced via immunoSEQ multiplex PCR; TCRdb's table is partial and in-frame only. This sample has just under 70,000 clones, with more than 70% found just once. This specimen was PBMCs, taken from a glioma patient whose treatment included an IDH1 peptide vaccine. Every receptor here comes from a man aged 18 to 35 with glioma.

This chain links TRBV11-2 with TRBJ1-2, with D possibly being TRBD1 (6 bases). Trimming stripped 2 bases from V and 8 bases from J, with 15 bases between. This CDR3 region has 14 residues. Germline V lookup: CDR1 SGHAT, CDR2 FQNNGV. CDR3 nucleotides: TGTGCCAGCAGCTTAACCCCGGCGGGGGGCGGCTACACCTTC. As protein: CASSLTPAGGGYTF.

The gene calls are TRBV6-5 and TRBJ1-3; a weak D match, TRBD1 (5 bases). The CDR3 has 16 residues. Germline-derived CDR1 and CDR2 are MNHEY and SVGAGI. V was clipped by 0 bases and J by 2 bases, with 11 bases between them. The CDR3 region is CASSYSSKGAGNTIYF. In DNA form, the CDR3 reads TGTGCCAGCAGTTACTCGAGTAAAGGGGCTGGAAACACCATATATTTT.

The chain couples TRBV7-6 to TRBJ2-5; D gene ambiguous. V was shortened by 3 bases and J by 5 bases, with 13 bases between the two germline ends. Germline loops: CDR1 SGHVS, CDR2 FNYEAQ. The CDR3 runs 14 residues. CDR3: CASSFPQVLETQYF. As DNA, the CDR3 is TGTGCCAGCAGCTTCCCCCAAGTCCTCGAGACCCAGTACTTC.

The chain couples TRBV6-5 to TRBJ1-1; D is possibly TRBD1 (5 bases). Germline V gene data show CDR1 as MNHEY and CDR2 as SVGAGI. The CDR3 consists of 15 residues. Trimming took 6 bases from V and 4 from J, leaving 18 bases between them. CDR3 nucleotide sequence: TGTGCCAGCAGCATATCCCAGATGGGGGGCACTGAAGCTTTCTTT. This gives the protein CASSISQMGGTEAFF.

The V and J genes are TRBV7-2 and TRBJ2-7; tentative D call: TRBD1 (5 bases). Trimming took 6 bases from V and 3 from J, leaving 18 bases between them. In germline, CDR1 is SGHTA, CDR2 FQGNSA. CDR3 length equals 15 residues. Here the CDR3 DNA reads TGTGCCAGCAGGTTGACGAACCTGGGGCTCTACGAGCAGTACTTC. It specifies CASRLTNLGLYEQYF.

This chain joins TRBV7-9 and TRBJ1-1; TRBD1 agrees at 8 bases. Looked up from germline, CDR1 is SEHNR and CDR2 is FQNEAQ (reference sequence). This CDR3 has 14 residues. Trimming at V came to 5 bases and at J to 1 base, leaving 3 bases not matched to a gene. This CDR3 reads CASSRTGQNTEAFF. The CDR3 DNA reads TGTGCCAGCAGCCGGACAGGGCAGAACACTGAAGCTTTCTTT.

V and J are TRBV21-1 and TRBJ1-1; the D segment call TRBD1 is taken from the table without a DNA check. TRBV21-1 is tagged as a pseudogene. The CDR3 covers 14 residues. CDR3 sequence (DNA): TGTGCCAGCAGCAAAGCGGACAGGAACACTGAAGCTTTCTTT. Protein sequence: CASSKADRNTEAFF.

The chain joins TRBV2 to TRBJ1-2, with D possibly matching TRBD1 (6 bases). The germline V gene has CDR1 SNHLY and CDR2 FYNNEI. Trimming pared 6 bases from V and 4 bases from J, leaving 15 bases between. CDR3 length equals 14 residues. The CDR3 nucleotides are TGTGCCAGCAGCCCCGAGGGGGTTGGCTATGGCTACACCTTC. Translated: CASSPEGVGYGYTF.

The CDR3 DNA is TGTGCCAGCAGCTTGTCCGGGGCCTCTGGGGCCAACGTCCTGACTTTC. Translating gives CASSLSGASGANVLTF. This sequence joins TRBV7-9 and TRBJ2-6; D possibly uses TRBD1 or TRBD2 (5 bases each). The CDR3 is made up of 16 amino acids. Germline CDR1 SEHNR, CDR2 FQNEAQ (reference sequence). V gave up 3 bases and J gave up 0 bases, with 9 bases separating them. Full variable domain (rest looked up from reference TRBV7-9 and TRBJ2-6): DTGVSQNPRHKITKRGQNVTFRCDPISEHNRLYWYRQTLGQGPEFLTYFQNEAQLEKSRLLSDRFSAERPKGSFSTLEIQRTEQGDSAMYLCASSLSGASGANVLTFGAGSRLTVL.

The chain carries TRBV5-6 and TRBJ2-1; 11 nucleotides align to TRBD2. CDR3 size: 16 residues. V gave up 3 bases and J gave up 6 bases; unmatched junction bases: 8. In germline, CDR1 is SGHDT, CDR2 YYEEEE. As DNA, the CDR3 is TGTGCCAGCAGCTCCCGGTCGCTAGCGGGAGGCAATGAGCAGTTCTTC. This codes for CASSSRSLAGGNEQFF.